A selection of T cell receptor beta chains follows, all from one sample in a study of blood T cell repertoires in COVID-19. The table came from immunoSEQ multiplex PCR; TCRdb's copy has only in-frame clones and leaves some out. The sample consists of just over 150,000 clones, less than 85% of them appearing once. The specimen was peripheral blood. All receptors come from a woman in her forties with COVID-19, enrolled during active disease. CDR3s include the opening cysteine and the closing phenylalanine or tryptophan. A D gene is named only where the DNA matches it firmly. Clone size, where shown, is once, few, many, or a class for clones that have expanded.

v_gene: TRBV9
d_gene: TRBD2
abundance: NA
j_gene: TRBJ2-3
CDR3aa: CASSVGLAGRTDTQYF
CDR3nt: TGTGCCAGCAGCGTAGGTTTAGCGGGGCGCACAGATACGCAGTATTTT

v_gene: TRBV9
d_gene: TRBD2
abundance: once
j_gene: TRBJ2-1
CDR3aa: CASSPQLAGGYNEQFF
CDR3nt: TGTGCCAGCAGCCCCCAACTAGCGGGGGGTTACAATGAGCAGTTCTTC

v_gene: TRBV7-2
d_gene: TRBD2
abundance: NA
j_gene: TRBJ2-5
CDR3aa: CASSLTGLGQETQYF
CDR3nt: TGTGCCAGCAGCTTAACTGGACTAGGCCAAGAGACCCAGTACTTC

v_gene: TRBV19
d_gene: TRBD1
abundance: few
j_gene: TRBJ1-1
CDR3aa: CASSTGQLMNTEAFF
CDR3nt: TGTGCCAGTAGTACGGGACAGCTCATGAACACTGAAGCTTTCTTT

v_gene: TRBV7-8
d_gene: NA
abundance: once
j_gene: TRBJ2-7
CDR3aa: CASSPGDAGHEQYF
CDR3nt: TGTGCCAGCAGCCCAGGGGACGCCGGTCACGAGCAGTACTTC

v_gene: TRBV27
d_gene: TRBD2
abundance: NA
j_gene: TRBJ2-1
CDR3aa: CASSGTSGFVVQFF
CDR3nt: TGTGCCAGCTCCGGGACTAGCGGGTTCGTTGTGCAGTTCTTC

v_gene: TRBV2
d_gene: NA
abundance: NA
j_gene: TRBJ2-1
CDR3aa: CASRADRREQFF
CDR3nt: TGTGCCAGCAGAGCCGACAGGCGTGAGCAGTTCTTC

v_gene: TRBV5-4
d_gene: NA
abundance: NA
j_gene: TRBJ2-2
CDR3aa: CASSGGGLGGTGELFF
CDR3nt: TGTGCCAGCAGCGGAGGGGGCCTCGGAGGGACCGGGGAGCTGTTTTTT

v_gene: TRBV2
d_gene: TRBD2
abundance: NA
j_gene: TRBJ2-3
CDR3aa: CARGTSGRGDTQYF
CDR3nt: TGTGCCAGAGGGACTAGCGGGAGAGGAGATACGCAGTATTTT

v_gene: TRBV6-1
d_gene: NA
abundance: few
j_gene: TRBJ2-3
CDR3aa: CASSEQRGDTQYF
CDR3nt: TGTGCCAGCAGTGAACAGCGCGGAGATACGCAGTATTTT

v_gene: TRBV10-3
d_gene: TRBD1
abundance: NA
j_gene: TRBJ1-2
CDR3aa: CAIRGTGPPQGYTF
CDR3nt: TGTGCCATCAGGGGGACAGGTCCCCCTCAGGGCTACACCTTC

v_gene: TRBV4-2
d_gene: NA
abundance: NA
j_gene: TRBJ2-1
CDR3aa: CASSQAGEAGNEQFF
CDR3nt: TGTGCCAGCAGCCAAGCCGGAGAAGCGGGCAATGAGCAGTTCTTC

v_gene: TRBV27
d_gene: TRBD1
abundance: NA
j_gene: TRBJ2-5
CDR3aa: CASSKRDSQTQYF
CDR3nt: TGTGCCAGCAGTAAAAGGGACAGTCAGACCCAGTACTTC

v_gene: TRBV6-5
d_gene: NA
abundance: NA
j_gene: TRBJ2-7
CDR3aa: CASSYSSNYEQYF
CDR3nt: TGTGCCAGCAGTTACTCGAGCAACTACGAGCAGTACTTC

v_gene: TRBV30
d_gene: NA
abundance: NA
j_gene: TRBJ1-1
CDR3aa: CAWSPQGAEAFF
CDR3nt: TGTGCCTGGAGTCCACAGGGTGCTGAAGCTTTCTTT

v_gene: TRBV6-6
d_gene: NA
abundance: NA
j_gene: TRBJ1-5
CDR3aa: CASSGEYSNQPQHF
CDR3nt: TGTGCCAGCAGTGGAGAATATAGCAATCAGCCCCAGCATTTT

v_gene: TRBV29-1
d_gene: TRBD2
abundance: NA
j_gene: TRBJ2-3
CDR3aa: CSVSSGDTDTQYF
CDR3nt: TGCAGCGTTTCTAGCGGAGACACAGATACGCAGTATTTT

v_gene: TRBV7-6
d_gene: NA
abundance: NA
j_gene: TRBJ2-3
CDR3aa: CASSSLDTQYF
CDR3nt: TGTGCCAGCAGCTCGTTAGATACGCAGTATTTT

v_gene: TRBV7-3
d_gene: NA
abundance: NA
j_gene: TRBJ2-3
CDR3aa: CASSLEGGLADTQYF
CDR3nt: TGTGCCAGCAGCTTAGAGGGGGGGCTGGCAGATACGCAGTATTTT

v_gene: TRBV6-5
d_gene: TRBD1
abundance: NA
j_gene: TRBJ1-1
CDR3aa: CASSRDRGKAFF
CDR3nt: TGTGCCAGCAGTAGAGACAGGGGGAAAGCTTTCTTT

v_gene: TRBV10-3
d_gene: NA
abundance: NA
j_gene: TRBJ2-5
CDR3aa: CAISETEETQYF
CDR3nt: TGTGCCATCAGTGAGACGGAGGAGACCCAGTACTTC

v_gene: TRBV5-6
d_gene: TRBD2
abundance: many
j_gene: TRBJ2-5
CDR3aa: CASSARLAGRPGTQYF
CDR3nt: TGTGCCAGCAGCGCAAGACTAGCGGGAAGACCTGGGACCCAGTACTTC

v_gene: TRBV9
d_gene: NA
abundance: NA
j_gene: TRBJ1-2
CDR3aa: CASSRGPSYTF
CDR3nt: TGTGCCAGCAGTAGAGGGCCTTCCTACACCTTC

v_gene: TRBV21-1
d_gene: NA
abundance: NA
j_gene: TRBJ1-2
CDR3aa: CASSKAARCGLADPHYTF
CDR3nt: TGTGCCAGCAGCAAAGCGGCTCGGTGCGGTTTGGCCGACCCGCACTACACCTTC

v_gene: TRBV6-2/TRBV6-3
d_gene: TRBD2
abundance: few
j_gene: TRBJ2-1
CDR3aa: CASSYVFGTSGSSYNEQFF
CDR3nt: TGTGCCAGCAGTTACGTTTTCGGGACTAGCGGGAGCTCCTACAATGAGCAGTTCTTC

v_gene: TRBV5-1
d_gene: NA
abundance: few
j_gene: TRBJ2-5
CDR3aa: CASSSVLQETQYF
CDR3nt: TGCGCCAGCAGCTCCGTCTTACAAGAGACCCAGTACTTC

v_gene: TRBV12-3/TRBV12-4
d_gene: NA
abundance: many
j_gene: TRBJ2-2
CDR3aa: CASSLDSTGELFF
CDR3nt: TGTGCCAGCAGTTTAGACTCCACCGGGGAGCTGTTTTTT

v_gene: TRBV30
d_gene: NA
abundance: NA
j_gene: TRBJ2-1
CDR3aa: CAWTAGGRAYNEQFF
CDR3nt: TGTGCCTGGACTGCCGGCGGTAGAGCCTACAATGAGCAGTTCTTC

v_gene: TRBV18
d_gene: NA
abundance: NA
j_gene: TRBJ1-4
CDR3aa: CASSRGSLNEKLFF
CDR3nt: TGTGCCAGCTCCCGGGGGTCCCTTAATGAAAAACTGTTTTTT

v_gene: TRBV3-1/TRBV3-2
d_gene: NA
abundance: few
j_gene: TRBJ2-2
CDR3aa: CASSQDYRRGGTGELFF
CDR3nt: TGTGCCAGCAGCCAAGATTACAGACGTGGTGGGACCGGGGAGCTGTTTTTT

v_gene: TRBV18
d_gene: NA
abundance: NA
j_gene: TRBJ2-1
CDR3aa: CASTATGVYFEQFF
CDR3nt: TGTGCCAGCACCGCCACGGGGGTATACTTCGAGCAGTTCTTC

v_gene: TRBV14
d_gene: NA
abundance: NA
j_gene: TRBJ1-1
CDR3aa: CASSQVMNTEAFF
CDR3nt: TGTGCCAGCAGCCAAGTTATGAACACTGAAGCTTTCTTT

v_gene: TRBV28
d_gene: NA
abundance: NA
j_gene: TRBJ1-5
CDR3aa: CASADMANQPQHF
CDR3nt: TGTGCCAGCGCCGATATGGCCAATCAGCCCCAGCATTTT

v_gene: TRBV30
d_gene: TRBD1
abundance: NA
j_gene: TRBJ1-1
CDR3aa: CAWSVRRTGGADTEAFF
CDR3nt: TGTGCCTGGAGTGTACGGAGGACAGGGGGCGCGGACACTGAAGCTTTCTTT

v_gene: TRBV7-3
d_gene: TRBD2
abundance: NA
j_gene: TRBJ2-1
CDR3aa: CASSEATSGSNEQFF
CDR3nt: TGTGCCAGCAGCGAAGCGACTAGCGGGAGTAATGAGCAGTTCTTC

v_gene: TRBV5-1
d_gene: NA
abundance: few
j_gene: TRBJ2-1
CDR3aa: CASSLDRERHNEQFF
CDR3nt: TGCGCCAGCAGCTTGGATCGGGAGAGGCACAATGAGCAGTTCTTC

v_gene: TRBV7-6
d_gene: TRBD2
abundance: NA
j_gene: TRBJ2-3
CDR3aa: CASSLLAPVDNTQYF
CDR3nt: TGTGCCAGCAGCCTACTAGCGCCCGTAGATAATACGCAGTATTTT

v_gene: TRBV7-9
d_gene: NA
abundance: NA
j_gene: TRBJ1-1
CDR3aa: CASSRNRVGAFF
CDR3nt: TGTGCCAGCAGCCGCAACAGGGTTGGGGCTTTCTTT

v_gene: TRBV9
d_gene: TRBD2
abundance: once
j_gene: TRBJ2-1
CDR3aa: CASSVGTSGAGEQFF
CDR3nt: TGTGCCAGCAGCGTAGGGACTAGCGGGGCTGGTGAGCAGTTCTTC

v_gene: TRBV6-5
d_gene: NA
abundance: NA
j_gene: TRBJ2-7
CDR3aa: CGTGTYDYEQYF
CDR3nt: TGTGGTACCGGGACATATGACTACGAGCAGTACTTC

v_gene: TRBV10-2
d_gene: NA
abundance: few
j_gene: TRBJ1-1
CDR3aa: CASSESGGGAEAFF
CDR3nt: TGCGCCAGCAGTGAGTCTGGAGGGGGGGCTGAAGCTTTCTTT

v_gene: TRBV28
d_gene: TRBD1
abundance: few
j_gene: TRBJ1-2
CDR3aa: CALRTGATYGYTF
CDR3nt: TGTGCCCTTCGGACAGGCGCGACCTATGGCTACACCTTC

v_gene: TRBV28
d_gene: NA
abundance: NA
j_gene: TRBJ2-1
CDR3aa: CASSSGGQSYNEQFF
CDR3nt: TGTGCCAGCAGTTCGGGCGGGCAGTCCTACAATGAGCAGTTCTTC

v_gene: TRBV7-9
d_gene: TRBD2
abundance: few
j_gene: TRBJ2-1
CDR3aa: CASSLGISGGAVYNEQFF
CDR3nt: TGTGCCAGCAGCTTAGGAATTAGCGGGGGGGCGGTCTACAATGAGCAGTTCTTC

v_gene: TRBV3-1/TRBV3-2
d_gene: TRBD2
abundance: NA
j_gene: TRBJ2-2
CDR3aa: CASSHRTSGRTGELFF
CDR3nt: TGTGCCAGCAGCCATAGGACTAGCGGAAGAACCGGGGAGCTGTTTTTT

v_gene: TRBV20-1
d_gene: TRBD1
abundance: NA
j_gene: TRBJ1-1
CDR3aa: CSASADRYTEAFF
CDR3nt: TGCAGTGCTAGTGCGGACAGGTACACTGAAGCTTTCTTT

v_gene: TRBV11-2
d_gene: TRBD2
abundance: NA
j_gene: TRBJ2-7
CDR3aa: CASSFGVGTSVFYEQYF
CDR3nt: TGTGCCAGCAGCTTTGGGGTGGGGACTAGTGTTTTCTACGAGCAGTACTTC

v_gene: TRBV5-6
d_gene: NA
abundance: NA
j_gene: TRBJ1-5
CDR3aa: CASSNWVGDQPQHF
CDR3nt: TGTGCCAGCAGCAATTGGGTAGGAGATCAGCCCCAGCATTTT

v_gene: TRBV7-6
d_gene: TRBD1
abundance: NA
j_gene: TRBJ2-1
CDR3aa: CASSLRDRDYNEQFF
CDR3nt: TGTGCCAGCAGCCTAAGGGACAGGGACTACAATGAGCAGTTCTTC

v_gene: TRBV30
d_gene: NA
abundance: NA
j_gene: TRBJ1-5
CDR3aa: CAWSVGRGAEPQHF
CDR3nt: TGTGCCTGGAGTGTTGGCAGGGGCGCGGAGCCCCAGCATTTT

v_gene: TRBV27
d_gene: TRBD1
abundance: NA
j_gene: TRBJ1-1
CDR3aa: CASRQGGAEAFF
CDR3nt: TGTGCCAGCAGACAGGGGGGGGCTGAAGCTTTCTTT

v_gene: TRBV6-1
d_gene: NA
abundance: NA
j_gene: TRBJ1-3
CDR3aa: CASSELNGNTIYF
CDR3nt: TGTGCCAGCAGTGAACTTAATGGAAACACCATATATTTT

v_gene: TRBV19
d_gene: TRBD2
abundance: NA
j_gene: TRBJ2-1
CDR3aa: CASSTAGTSRNEQFF
CDR3nt: TGTGCCAGTAGTACCGCCGGGACTAGTAGGAATGAGCAGTTCTTC